These 20 T cell receptor beta chains came from one sample sequenced in a study of T cells after yellow fever vaccination. TCRdb recomputed calls from the 5' RACE reads with MiXCR, one row per CDR3 protein. The sample holds fewer than 90,000 distinct CDR3 sequences, 7.1% seen once. The material was CD8+ T cells sorted from PBMCs, obtained 5 to 6 days after the first yellow fever vaccination. All receptors come from a young man who received the YFV17D yellow fever vaccine.

The chain couples TRBV4-1 to TRBJ1-1; 8 bases map to TRBD1. In germline, CDR1 is MGHRA, CDR2 YSYEKL. The CDR3 is made up of 16 amino acids. J lost 4 bases, V lost 0 bases, and 7 bases had no gene match. The CDR3 is CASSQDGGTGLTEAFF. The DNA for the CDR3 is TGCGCCAGCAGCCAAGATGGGGGGACAGGACTCACTGAAGCTTTCTTT.

In its sample, this clonotype was seen many times. This chain joins TRBV12-3 or TRBV12-4 and TRBJ2-3; D perhaps matches TRBD1 (6 bases). With 3 bases removed from V and 2 bases from J, the gap between germline ends came to 12 bases. The CDR3 has 15 residues. This CDR3 reads CASSLATGLTDTQYF. In DNA form, the CDR3 reads TGTGCCAGCAGTTTGGCGACAGGTCTCACAGATACGCAGTATTTT.

This clonotype was detected a few times. CDR3 in DNA: TGTGCCAGCAGCATTGGAACAAATCAGCCCCAGCATTTT. This encodes CASSIGTNQPQHF. This chain uses TRBV7-9 with TRBJ1-5; D is unclear. The CDR3 consists of 13 residues. The germline CDR1 and CDR2 sequences are SEHNR and FQNEAQ (reference sequence). The V and J ends lost 5 bases and 4 bases respectively, with 9 bases between them.

This clonotype was counted only a few times. J is TRBJ2-1 and V is TRBV6-5, with 11 bases aligning to TRBD2. The V and J ends lost 5 bases and 7 bases, in that order; junction bases with no gene match: 10. This CDR3 contains 16 residues. Germline V lookup: CDR1 MNHEY, CDR2 SVGAGI. The CDR3 protein is CASSPLTSGGRNEQFF. The CDR3 DNA follows: TGTGCCAGCAGTCCCCTCACTAGCGGGGGTCGGAATGAGCAGTTCTTC.

This clonotype was observed at least ten times. This chain links TRBV6-5 with TRBJ2-3; 9 positions match TRBD1. The CDR3 spans 16 residues. CDR1 and CDR2 from the germline V gene are MNHEY and SVGAGI. V shed 2 bases, J shed 5 bases, and the junction held 8 bases outside the gene matches. CDR3 protein: CASSYSPDRGLDTQYF. The CDR3 nucleotides read TGTGCCAGCAGTTACAGTCCGGACAGGGGTTTAGATACGCAGTATTTT.

This clonotype was seen only once. It may be a read error: a sequence one base away is much more abundant. This rearrangement joins TRBV27 to TRBJ2-7; a weak D match, TRBD1 (6 bases). The germline V gene encodes CDR1 MNHEY and CDR2 SMNVEV (reference sequence). The CDR3 sequence is 16 residues long. In DNA form, the CDR3 reads TGTGTCAGCAGTCCAAGTTGGGGGCCCTACTCCTACGAGCAGTACTTC. As protein: CVSSPSWGPYSYEQYF.

The table lists this clonotype with a few counts. The chain has TRBV12-3 or TRBV12-4 and TRBJ1-5; D ambiguous. V gave up 5 bases and J gave up 4 bases, with 12 bases separating them. The CDR3 sequence is 14 residues long. This chain's CDR3 is CASSRGPSNQPQHF. The DNA for the CDR3 is TGTGCCAGCAGTCGAGGACCCTCGAATCAGCCCCAGCATTTT.

This clonotype was detected a few times. V and J are TRBV4-1 and TRBJ2-1; TRBD2 is a possible D gene (6 bases). CDR3 length: 13 amino acids. Germline CDR1 reads MGHRA; CDR2 reads YSYEKL. Trimming pared 6 bases from V and 4 bases from J, leaving 10 bases between. The DNA for the CDR3 is TGCGCCAGCAGTGGAGGGGCATACAATGAGCAGTTCTTC. It is translated as CASSGGAYNEQFF.

The chain carries TRBV5-6 and TRBJ2-7; TRBD1 might be the D (6 bases). Germline V CDR1 and CDR2: SGHDT, YYEEEE. V lost 3 bases, J lost 6 bases, and 13 bases lay in between. The CDR3 length is 13 residues. The CDR3 DNA reads as TGTGCCAGCAGCTATCGGCAGGGGCCCGAGCAGTACTTC. It codes for CASSYRQGPEQYF.

This clonotype was recorded at least ten times. The chain recombines TRBV5-1 with TRBJ2-1, with a tentative D call TRBD2 (5 bases). This CDR3 has 16 residues. The germline gives CDR1 SGHRS, CDR2 YFSETQ. V lost 0 bases to trimming and J lost 5 bases, with 15 bases between them. The CDR3 is CASSLAPGNYHNEQFF. In DNA, the CDR3 is TGCGCCAGCAGCTTGGCCCCCGGGAACTACCACAATGAGCAGTTCTTC.

This clonotype has a count of ten or more. This chain connects TRBV7-6 to TRBJ2-1; 8 positions agree with TRBD1. CDR3 size: 15 residues. Germline CDR1 is SGHVS and CDR2 is FNYEAQ. V gave up 3 bases and J gave up 8 bases; unmatched junction bases: 9. CDR3 DNA: TGTGCCAGCAGCTTCAGGGGGCAAGGGTTGGATGAGCAGTTCTTC. This translates into CASSFRGQGLDEQFF. The variable domain in full, with the rest retrieved from reference TRBV7-6 and TRBJ2-1, is GAGVSQSPRYKVTKRGQDVALRCDPISGHVSLYWYRQALGQGPEFLTYFNYEAQQDKSGLPNDRFSAERPEGSISTLTIQRTEQRDSAMYRCASSFRGQGLDEQFFGPGTRLTVL.

This clonotype showed up many times. The chain couples TRBV10-3 to TRBJ2-3; 13 bases are a match to TRBD2. Germline CDR1 and CDR2: ENHRY and SYGVKD. This CDR3 has 18 amino acids. J was trimmed by 5 bases and V by 3 bases; bases with no gene match: 11. This CDR3 reads CAISDHGLAGAGGDTQYF. As DNA, the CDR3 is TGTGCCATCAGTGATCACGGACTAGCGGGGGCCGGGGGAGATACGCAGTATTTT.

This clonotype has a count of ten or more. The CDR3 protein is CASSEGPDTEAFF. In DNA form, the CDR3 reads TGTGCCAGCAGCGAGGGTCCGGACACTGAAGCTTTCTTT. The chain recombines TRBV9 with TRBJ1-1, with D uncertain. V was clipped by 3 bases and J by 3 bases, with 9 bases between them. CDR1 and CDR2 (germline): SGDLS, YYNGEE. This CDR3 has 13 residues.

This clonotype was detected many times. The CDR3 protein is CASSRRRGATNEKLFF. As DNA, the CDR3 is TGTGCCAGCAGCCGAAGAAGGGGCGCGACTAATGAAAAACTGTTTTTT. This chain joins TRBV7-9 and TRBJ1-4; D perhaps matches TRBD1 (5 bases). V dropped 5 bases and J dropped 2 bases, with 15 bases sitting between them. CDR1 and CDR2 from the germline V gene are SEHNR and FQNEAQ (reference sequence). This CDR3 spans 16 amino acids. The whole variable domain, filled in from reference TRBV7-9 and TRBJ1-4, reads DTGVSQNPRHKITKRGQNVTFRCDPISEHNRLYWYRQTLGQGPEFLTYFQNEAQLEKSRLLSDRFSAERPKGSFSTLEIQRTEQGDSAMYLCASSRRRGATNEKLFFGSGTQLSVL.

This clonotype occurred many times. The chain joins TRBV10-3 to TRBJ1-5, with D possibly TRBD1 on 5 matching bases. Trimming stripped 0 bases from V and 3 bases from J, with 9 bases between. This CDR3 is built from 15 residues. CDR1 ENHRY and CDR2 SYGVKD come from the germline V gene. The CDR3 DNA follows: TGTGCCATCAGTGAGTCGACGACAGCCAATCAGCCCCAGCATTTT. Residues: CAISESTTANQPQHF.

This clonotype was seen repeatedly, ten times or more. The chain couples TRBV12-3 or TRBV12-4 to TRBJ2-5; 10 positions agree with TRBD2. This CDR3 contains 14 residues. V lost 8 bases, J lost 3 bases, and 6 bases stayed unmatched. The CDR3 protein is CASASLAGEETQYF. The CDR3 coding sequence is TGTGCCAGCGCCTCCCTAGCGGGGGAAGAGACCCAGTACTTC.

V gene TRBV7-9 combines with J gene TRBJ2-3, with D unclear. CDR3 size: 13 residues. Trimming took off 2 bases at V and 5 bases at J, with 8 bases between the two ends. Per germline, CDR1 SEHNR and CDR2 FQNEAQ (reference sequence). The DNA for the CDR3 is TGTGCCAGCAGCTTAAAAGTTAGAGATACGCAGTATTTT. Protein product: CASSLKVRDTQYF.

This sequence joins TRBV7-3 and TRBJ1-2; maybe TRBD1 (5 bases). V lost 5 bases and J lost 8, with 15 bases in between. Germline CDR1 SGHTA, CDR2 FQGTGA. This CDR3 comprises 13 residues. For the CDR3, the DNA is TGTGCCAGCAGCCCGACCTCCAGGGAGGGCTACACCTTC. Protein sequence: CASSPTSREGYTF.

The CDR3 DNA follows: TGTGCCAGCAGCACAACGTCAGGGAATCAGCCCCAGCATTTT. This gives the protein CASSTTSGNQPQHF. The chain employs TRBV6-5 and TRBJ1-5; possible D gene TRBD1, 5 bases. CDR1 and CDR2 from the germline V gene are MNHEY and SVGAGI. V was shortened by 6 bases and J by 4 bases, with 13 bases between the two germline ends. This CDR3 has 14 residues.

The chain employs TRBV5-5 and TRBJ2-3, with a tentative D call TRBD2 (6 bases). The CDR3 is made up of 15 amino acids. Germline values: CDR1 SGHKS, CDR2 YYEKEE (reference sequence). V lost 5 bases to trimming and J lost 2 bases, with 15 bases between them. The CDR3 region has the DNA TGTGCCAGCAGTGCAGGGACTCGATACACAGATACGCAGTATTTT. Its protein is CASSAGTRYTDTQYF.